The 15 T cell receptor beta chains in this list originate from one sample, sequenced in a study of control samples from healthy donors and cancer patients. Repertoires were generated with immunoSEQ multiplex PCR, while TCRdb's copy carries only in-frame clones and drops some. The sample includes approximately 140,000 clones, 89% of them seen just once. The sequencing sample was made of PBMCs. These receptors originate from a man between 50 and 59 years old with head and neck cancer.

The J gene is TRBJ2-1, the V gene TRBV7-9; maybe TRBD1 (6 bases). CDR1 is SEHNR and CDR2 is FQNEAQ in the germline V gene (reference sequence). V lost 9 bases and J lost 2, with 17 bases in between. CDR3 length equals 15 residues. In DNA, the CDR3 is TGTGCCAGTGCCAAAGAGGGGGTAACCTACAATGAGCAGTTCTTC. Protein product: CASAKEGVTYNEQFF.

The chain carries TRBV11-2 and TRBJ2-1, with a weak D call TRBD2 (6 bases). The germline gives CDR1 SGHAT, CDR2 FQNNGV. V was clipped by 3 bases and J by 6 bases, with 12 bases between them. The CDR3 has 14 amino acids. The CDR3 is CASSFLVGGNEQFF. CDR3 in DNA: TGTGCCAGCAGCTTCCTAGTGGGGGGCAATGAGCAGTTCTTC.

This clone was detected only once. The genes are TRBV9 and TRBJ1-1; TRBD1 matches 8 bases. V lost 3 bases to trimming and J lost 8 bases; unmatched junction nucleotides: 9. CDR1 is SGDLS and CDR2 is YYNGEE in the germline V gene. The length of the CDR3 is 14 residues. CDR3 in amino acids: CASSGGNRDREAFF. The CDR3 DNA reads TGTGCCAGCAGCGGGGGAAACCGGGACAGGGAAGCTTTCTTT. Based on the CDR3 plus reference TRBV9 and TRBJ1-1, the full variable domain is DSGVTQTPKHLITATGQRVTLRCSPRSGDLSVYWYQQSLDQGLQFLIQYYNGEERAKGNILERFSAQQFPDLHSELNLSSLELGDSALYFCASSGGNRDREAFFGQGTRLTVV.

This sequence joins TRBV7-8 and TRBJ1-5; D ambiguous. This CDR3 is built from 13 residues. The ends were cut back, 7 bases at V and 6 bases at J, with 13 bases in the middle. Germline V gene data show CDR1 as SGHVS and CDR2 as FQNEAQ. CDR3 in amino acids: CASKGQAGQPQHF. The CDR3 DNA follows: TGTGCCAGCAAAGGTCAGGCTGGTCAGCCCCAGCATTTT. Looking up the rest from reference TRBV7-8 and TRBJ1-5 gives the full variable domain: GAGVSQSPRYKVAKRGQDVALRCDPISGHVSLFWYQQALGQGPEFLTYFQNEAQLDKSGLPSDRFFAERPEGSVSTLKIQRTQQEDSAVYLCASKGQAGQPQHFGDGTRLSIL.

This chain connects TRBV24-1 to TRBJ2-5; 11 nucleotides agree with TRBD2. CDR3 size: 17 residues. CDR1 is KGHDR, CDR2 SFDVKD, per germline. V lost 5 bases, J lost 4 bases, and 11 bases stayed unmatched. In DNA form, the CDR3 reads TGTGCCACCAGTGGAGCTCGACTAGCGGGATCGGGAGAGACCCAGTACTTC. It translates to CATSGARLAGSGETQYF.

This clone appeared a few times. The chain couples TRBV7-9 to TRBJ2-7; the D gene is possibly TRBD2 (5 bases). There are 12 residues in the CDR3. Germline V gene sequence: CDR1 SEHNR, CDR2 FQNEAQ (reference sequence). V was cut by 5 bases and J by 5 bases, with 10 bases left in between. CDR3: CASSPSGDEQYF. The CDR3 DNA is TGTGCCAGCAGCCCAAGCGGCGACGAGCAGTACTTC.

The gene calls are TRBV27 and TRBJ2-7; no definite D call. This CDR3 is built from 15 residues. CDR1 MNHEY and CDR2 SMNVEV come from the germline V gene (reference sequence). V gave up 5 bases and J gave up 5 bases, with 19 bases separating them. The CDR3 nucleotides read TGTGCCAGCAGTCCGACTCCGGGCCTCTGGGACGAGCAGTACTTC. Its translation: CASSPTPGLWDEQYF.

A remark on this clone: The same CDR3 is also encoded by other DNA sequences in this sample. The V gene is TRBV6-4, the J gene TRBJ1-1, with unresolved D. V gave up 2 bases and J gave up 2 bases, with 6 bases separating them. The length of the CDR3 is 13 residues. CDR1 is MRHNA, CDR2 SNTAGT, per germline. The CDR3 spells CASSDQPNTEAFF. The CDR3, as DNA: TGTGCCAGCAGTGACCAGCCCAACACTGAAGCTTTCTTT.

The CDR3 reads CASRSTGNSNQPQHF. As DNA, the CDR3 is TGTGCCAGCAGGTCCACAGGGAATAGCAATCAGCCCCAGCATTTT. J is TRBJ1-5 and V is TRBV28; D possibly corresponds to TRBD1 (6 bases). This CDR3 region has 15 residues. Germline CDR1 reads MDHEN; CDR2 reads SYDVKM. Trimming shortened V by 6 bases and J by 0 bases, and 12 bases separated the two germline ends.

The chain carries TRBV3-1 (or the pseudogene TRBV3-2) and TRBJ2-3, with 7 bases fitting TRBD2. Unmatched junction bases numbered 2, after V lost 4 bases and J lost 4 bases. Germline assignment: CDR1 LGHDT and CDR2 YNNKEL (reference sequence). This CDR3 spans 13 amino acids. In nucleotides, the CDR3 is TGTGCCAGCAGCCCCCGGGGGGCAGATACGCAGTATTTT. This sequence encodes CASSPRGADTQYF.

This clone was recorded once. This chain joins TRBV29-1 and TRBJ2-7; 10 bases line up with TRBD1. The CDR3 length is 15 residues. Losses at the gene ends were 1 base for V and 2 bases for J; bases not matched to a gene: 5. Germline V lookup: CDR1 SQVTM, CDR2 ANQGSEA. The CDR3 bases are TGCAGCGTTGAAGTCCGACAGGGGGCGGCCTACGAGCAGTACTTC. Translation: CSVEVRQGAAYEQYF.

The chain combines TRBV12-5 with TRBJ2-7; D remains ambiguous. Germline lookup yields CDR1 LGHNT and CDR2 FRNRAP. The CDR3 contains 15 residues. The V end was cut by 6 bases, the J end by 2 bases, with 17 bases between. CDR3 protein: CASGSFPLETYEQYF. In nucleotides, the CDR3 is TGTGCTAGTGGCTCCTTCCCATTGGAGACCTACGAGCAGTACTTC.

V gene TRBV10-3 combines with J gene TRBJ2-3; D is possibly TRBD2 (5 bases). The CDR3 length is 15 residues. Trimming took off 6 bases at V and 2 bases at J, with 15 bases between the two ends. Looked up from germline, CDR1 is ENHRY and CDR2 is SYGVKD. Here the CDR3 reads CAISPSQRSTDTQYF. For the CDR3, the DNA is TGTGCCATCAGCCCCTCACAGCGGTCCACAGATACGCAGTATTTT.

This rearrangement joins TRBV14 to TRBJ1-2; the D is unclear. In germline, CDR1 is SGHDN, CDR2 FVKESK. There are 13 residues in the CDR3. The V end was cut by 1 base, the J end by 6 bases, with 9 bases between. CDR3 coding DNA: TGTGCCAGCAGCCAAGTGAGGAGGGATGGCTACACCTTC. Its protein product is CASSQVRRDGYTF.

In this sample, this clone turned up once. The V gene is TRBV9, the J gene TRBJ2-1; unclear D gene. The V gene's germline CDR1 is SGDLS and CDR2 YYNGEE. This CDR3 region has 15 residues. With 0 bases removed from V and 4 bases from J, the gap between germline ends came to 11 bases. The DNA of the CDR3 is TGTGCCAGCAGCGTAGAAACTATCCGATACAATGAGCAGTTCTTC. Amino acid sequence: CASSVETIRYNEQFF.